These 27 T cell receptor beta chains originate from one sample sequenced in a study of early stage breast cancer tumors. This table comes from immunoSEQ multiplex PCR, and its TCRdb copy is limited to in-frame clones, with some not included. The sample yields about 36,000 clones, roughly 70% seen once. Input material: blood. These receptors came from a person in their 60s with breast cancer.

The genes are TRBV6-5 and TRBJ1-2; TRBD1 might be the D (6 bases). V shed 2 bases and J shed 7 bases, with 14 bases lying between them. CDR3 length: 14 amino acids. Germline CDR1 reads MNHEY; CDR2 reads SVGAGI. Here the CDR3 reads CASSYGGGGFGYTF. DNA for the CDR3: TGTGCCAGCAGTTACGGGGGCGGGGGCTTTGGCTACACCTTC.

The chain links TRBV29-1 to TRBJ1-1; D gene unclear. Deletions cut 5 bases from V and 0 bases from J, with 1 base between. The V gene's germline CDR1 is SQVTM and CDR2 ANQGSEA. The CDR3 has 10 residues. CDR3 region: CSVLNTEAFF. CDR3 DNA: TGCAGCGTTTTGAACACTGAAGCTTTCTTT.

This clone was observed a handful of times. The chain couples TRBV11-2 to TRBJ2-7; D remains ambiguous. The CDR3 runs 12 residues. V lost 5 bases and J lost 6, with 11 bases in between. Germline lookup yields CDR1 SGHAT and CDR2 FQNNGV. DNA of the CDR3: TGTGCCAGCAGCCACCTCTCAATCGAGCAGTACTTC. Protein: CASSHLSIEQYF. The full variable domain, rest sourced from reference TRBV11-2 and TRBJ2-7, is EAGVAQSPRYKIIEKRQSVAFWCNPISGHATLYWYQQILGQGPKLLIQFQNNGVVDDSQLPKDRFSAERLKGVDSTLKIQPAKLEDSAVYLCASSHLSIEQYFGPGTRLTVT.

This clone appeared a single time. This chain connects TRBV7-2 to TRBJ2-1, with D uncertain. The CDR3 has 14 amino acids. Between the trimmed V and J ends, which lost 2 bases and 5 bases, there was a span of 10 bases. The V gene's germline CDR1 is SGHTA and CDR2 FQGNSA. CDR3 coding DNA: TGTGCCAGCAGCTTACCTGCCTCGAACAATGAGCAGTTCTTC. Protein: CASSLPASNNEQFF. Filled out from reference TRBV7-2 and TRBJ2-1, the complete variable domain reads GAGVSQSPSNKVTEKGKDVELRCDPISGHTALYWYRQSLGQGLEFLIYFQGNSAPDKSGLPSDRFSAERTGGSVSTLTIQRTQQEDSAVYLCASSLPASNNEQFFGPGTRLTVL.

This rearrangement joins TRBV19 to TRBJ2-1; 11 bases align to TRBD2. V gave up 3 bases and J gave up 0 bases; unmatched junction bases: 7. Germline values: CDR1 LNHDA, CDR2 SQIVND (reference sequence). CDR3 size: 18 residues. This CDR3 reads CASSISGLAVASYNEQFF. The CDR3 DNA follows: TGTGCCAGTAGTATTTCGGGACTAGCGGTGGCCTCCTACAATGAGCAGTTCTTC. Full variable domain (rest looked up from reference TRBV19 and TRBJ2-1): DGGITQSPKYLFRKEGQNVTLSCEQNLNHDAMYWYRQDPGQGLRLIYYSQIVNDFQKGDIAEGYSVSREKKESFPLTVTSAQKNPTAFYLCASSISGLAVASYNEQFFGPGTRLTVL.

By share, this clone ranks as medium-sized. V and J are TRBV19 and TRBJ2-5; 9 bases fit TRBD1. V dropped 0 bases and J dropped 5; count of bases not matched to a gene: 7. The CDR3 spans 16 residues. CDR1 is LNHDA and CDR2 is SQIVND in the germline V gene (reference sequence). In DNA, the CDR3 is TGTGCCAGTAGTATAGATGGGACAGGGTTTTTGGAGACCCAGTACTTC. Its translation: CASSIDGTGFLETQYF.

This chain links TRBV6-1 with TRBJ2-1, with D unresolved. Germline CDR1 and CDR2: MNHNS and SASEGT. Trimming took 6 bases from V and 8 from J, leaving 11 bases between them. This CDR3 spans 12 amino acids. CDR3: CASRPWTDEQFF. CDR3 sequence (DNA): TGTGCCAGCAGACCCTGGACGGATGAGCAGTTCTTC.

This CDR3 is CASSYSWVRNQPQHF. CDR3 DNA sequence: TGTGCCAGCAGTTACTCGTGGGTGCGTAATCAGCCCCAGCATTTT. The rearrangement joins TRBV6-5 to TRBJ1-5; D gene uncertain. V was cut by 0 bases and J by 4 bases, with 10 bases left in between. The CDR3 consists of 15 residues. CDR1 is MNHEY, CDR2 SVGAGI, per germline.

This clone was seen once. The V call is TRBV7-9, the J call TRBJ2-2, with TRBD1 matching over 9 bases. The germline V gene encodes CDR1 SEHNR and CDR2 FQNEAQ (reference sequence). V dropped 5 bases and J dropped 3; count of bases not matched to a gene: 10. This CDR3 has 17 amino acids. The CDR3 here is CASSPTSWDRDTGELFF. The CDR3 region has the DNA TGTGCCAGCAGCCCTACCTCTTGGGACAGGGACACCGGGGAGCTGTTTTTT.

The rearrangement uses TRBV6-5 and TRBJ2-7; D is perhaps TRBD1 or TRBD2 (7 bases each). Trimming cost V 2 bases and J 3 bases, with 14 bases left between them. The CDR3 runs 15 residues. The germline gives CDR1 MNHEY, CDR2 SVGAGI. The DNA for the CDR3 is TGTGCCAGCAGTTACGGGAGGGGGCCTTACTACGAGCAGTACTTC. As protein: CASSYGRGPYYEQYF.

This clone came up once. This sequence joins TRBV19 and TRBJ2-1; weak D call: TRBD2 (6 bases). There are 15 residues in the CDR3. Germline V gives CDR1 LNHDA, CDR2 SQIVND (reference sequence). V shed 3 bases and J shed 10 bases, with 19 bases lying between them. The CDR3 coding sequence is TGTGCCAGTAGTATTATTACGGGGGAGTTTTCGGAGCAGTTCTTC. The encoded protein is CASSIITGEFSEQFF.

The chain uses TRBV5-1 and TRBJ1-2; D is unclear. Per the germline V gene, CDR1 is SGHRS and CDR2 is YFSETQ. This CDR3 is built from 12 residues. The V and J ends lost 4 bases and 4 bases respectively, with 8 bases between them. The DNA of the CDR3 is TGCGCCAGCAGCGGGGAGGGCTATGGCTACACCTTC. This codes for CASSGEGYGYTF.

The chain carries TRBV10-3 and TRBJ2-7; possibly TRBD2 for D (6 bases). The germline V and J ends were trimmed by 6 bases and 2 bases, with 14 bases remaining between them. Germline-derived CDR1 and CDR2 are ENHRY and SYGVKD. This CDR3 spans 14 amino acids. The DNA for the CDR3 is TGTGCCATCAGCCAGGCGGGGTCTGCCTACGAGCAGTACTTC. Encoded protein: CAISQAGSAYEQYF.

V and J are TRBV11-2 and TRBJ2-7; D might be TRBD1 or TRBD2, each matching 5 bases. CDR1 and CDR2 from the germline V gene are SGHAT and FQNNGV. The CDR3 runs to 18 residues. V was clipped by 0 bases and J by 4 bases, with 22 bases between them. The CDR3 bases are TGTGCCAGCAGCTTAGAATGGGATGGGACCGCGGTGGGGTACGAGCAGTACTTC. It codes for CASSLEWDGTAVGYEQYF.

The gene calls are TRBV4-1 and TRBJ1-2, with TRBD1 matching 9 bases. The CDR3 sequence is 16 residues long. Germline V gene data show CDR1 as MGHRA and CDR2 as YSYEKL. V lost 0 bases and J lost 3; bases outside the gene matches: 5. Here the CDR3 DNA reads TGCGCCAGCAGCCAAGATCCGGGACAGGGAGACTATGGCTACACCTTC. Translated, it gives CASSQDPGQGDYGYTF.

This chain joins TRBV9 and TRBJ1-2, with a tentative D call TRBD1 (5 bases). The CDR3 totals 16 residues. V was pared by 3 bases and J by 4 bases, with 19 bases between. Germline V CDR1 and CDR2: SGDLS, YYNGEE. The CDR3, as DNA: TGTGCCAGCAGCGCTCTGGGGGATGTGGGGGGCTATGGCTACACCTTC. Translating gives CASSALGDVGGYGYTF.

This clone was seen a few times. The chain employs TRBV5-6 and TRBJ2-7; D might be TRBD1 (6 bases). V lost 0 bases to trimming and J lost 7 bases, with 14 bases between them. The CDR3 extends over 14 amino acids. The germline CDR1 and CDR2 sequences are SGHDT and YYEEEE. CDR3 protein: CASSLGPGEREQYF. CDR3 coding DNA: TGTGCCAGCAGCTTGGGGCCAGGGGAAAGGGAGCAGTACTTC. Supplemented by reference TRBV5-6 and TRBJ2-7, the full variable domain reads DAGVTQSPTHLIKTRGQQVTLRCSPKSGHDTVSWYQQALGQGPQFIFQYYEEEERQRGNFPDRFSGHQFPNYSSELNVNALLLGDSALYLCASSLGPGEREQYFGPGTRLTVT.

The rearrangement links TRBV7-9 to TRBJ2-1, with TRBD2 matching 14 bases. V shed 1 base and J 8 bases; nucleotides not matched to a gene: 10. This CDR3 is built from 18 residues. Germline CDR1 and CDR2: SEHNR and FQNEAQ (reference sequence). CDR3 amino acids: CASSLDGGLAGEFHEQFF. The CDR3 DNA reads TGTGCCAGCAGCTTAGATGGGGGACTAGCGGGAGAGTTTCATGAGCAGTTCTTC.

The rearrangement uses TRBV19 and TRBJ2-1; D call uncertain. The CDR3 extends over 16 amino acids. The germline V and J ends were trimmed by 3 bases and 2 bases, with 14 bases remaining between them. Germline assignment: CDR1 LNHDA and CDR2 SQIVND (reference sequence). CDR3 DNA: TGTGCCAGTAGTATTTTAAGTCCCCCGACCTACAATGAGCAGTTCTTC. Translating gives CASSILSPPTYNEQFF.

The rearrangement uses TRBV12-5 and TRBJ2-1, with D possibly being TRBD1 or TRBD2 (5 bases each). CDR3 length equals 17 residues. Deletions cut 0 bases from V and 2 bases from J, with 14 bases between. The germline V gene has CDR1 LGHNT and CDR2 FRNRAP. This chain's CDR3 is CASGLVVTGRPYNEQFF. CDR3 sequence (DNA): TGTGCTAGTGGTTTGGTAGTCACGGGACGTCCCTACAATGAGCAGTTCTTC. Filled out from reference TRBV12-5 and TRBJ2-1, the complete variable domain reads DARVTQTPRHKVTEMGQEVTMRCQPILGHNTVFWYRQTMMQGLELLAYFRNRAPLDDSGMPKDRFSAEMPDATLATLKIQPSEPRDSAVYFCASGLVVTGRPYNEQFFGPGTRLTVL.

V is TRBV10-3 and J is TRBJ1-5; 9 bases agree with TRBD1. The CDR3 has 15 residues. Germline loops: CDR1 ENHRY, CDR2 SYGVKD. V shed 2 bases, J shed 7 bases, and the junction held 6 bases outside the gene matches. CDR3 residues: CAISEIGQGRQPQHF. CDR3 DNA: TGTGCCATCAGTGAGATTGGACAGGGGCGGCAGCCCCAGCATTTT.

The chain has TRBV6-5 and TRBJ2-1; 7 bases fit TRBD2. The V gene end was trimmed by 8 bases and the J gene end by 5 bases; junction bases not matched to a gene: 9. The germline V gene has CDR1 MNHEY and CDR2 SVGAGI. The CDR3 spans 14 residues. DNA of the CDR3: TGTGCCAGCCGTGACTGGGGGGGGGACAATGAGCAGTTCTTC. It encodes CASRDWGGDNEQFF.

V and J are TRBV4-1 and TRBJ2-1; TRBD2 aligns across 11 bases. This CDR3 region has 16 residues. Unmatched junction bases numbered 5, after V lost 0 bases and J lost 7 bases. Germline V gene data show CDR1 as MGHRA and CDR2 as YSYEKL. The CDR3 reads CASSQERLAGPNEQFF. The CDR3 DNA sequence: TGCGCCAGCAGCCAAGAGCGACTAGCGGGACCGAATGAGCAGTTCTTC.

The chain links TRBV19 to TRBJ1-1; D remains ambiguous. Germline CDR1 and CDR2: LNHDA and SQIVND (reference sequence). The germline V and J ends were trimmed by 2 bases and 0 bases, with 10 bases remaining between them. This CDR3 has 15 residues. This chain's CDR3 is CASSILTRLNTEAFF. CDR3 in DNA: TGTGCCAGTAGTATACTCACGCGCCTGAACACTGAAGCTTTCTTT.

The chain recombines TRBV25-1 with TRBJ2-2, with 9 bases identical to TRBD1. V was clipped by 1 base and J by 5 bases; unmatched bases: 8. Germline values: CDR1 MGHDK, CDR2 SYGVNS. The CDR3 has 17 residues. DNA for the CDR3: TGTGCCAGCAGTGAATTTAGGGGACAGGGAGGAACCGGGGAGCTGTTTTTT. Protein: CASSEFRGQGGTGELFF. Filled out from reference TRBV25-1 and TRBJ2-2, the complete variable domain reads EADIYQTPRYLVIGTGKKITLECSQTMGHDKMYWYQQDPGMELHLIHYSYGVNSTEKGDLSSESTVSRIRTEHFPLTLESARPSHTSQYLCASSEFRGQGGTGELFFGEGSRLTVL.

The genes are TRBV19 and TRBJ2-1, with 9 bases fitting TRBD2. With V trimmed by 5 bases and J by 2 bases, 4 bases remained unmatched. Germline CDR1 and CDR2: LNHDA and SQIVND (reference sequence). CDR3 length: 15 amino acids. CDR3 amino acids: CASSSRGGTYNEQFF. The CDR3 DNA reads TGTGCCAGTAGTTCGCGGGGGGGCACCTACAATGAGCAGTTCTTC.

The chain joins TRBV19 to TRBJ2-7, with D possibly being TRBD2 (6 bases). CDR3 size: 15 residues. V was cut by 10 bases and J by 3 bases, with 22 bases left in between. Germline-derived CDR1 and CDR2 are LNHDA and SQIVND (reference sequence). CDR3 sequence: CATSSWAGPLYEQYF. DNA for the CDR3: TGTGCCACCTCGTCCTGGGCGGGACCACTCTACGAGCAGTACTTC.